This TCR beta chain was profiled in a study of regulatory T cells in long-lasting Graves disease. Investigators prepared the TCR beta libraries by applying iRepertoire HTBI primers and Arm-PCR of CDR3 regions. Original handling: Taken together, the samples had 50 to 70 TRBV and 13 to 15 TRBJ segments identified. Each CDR3 protein gets one entry after TCRdb re-called the multiplex PCR reads with MiXCR. TCRdb's processing, not the study's, gives the V and J calls here. The sample yields hundreds of thousands of distinct CDR3 sequences, around 16% seen once. CDR1 is MNHEY and CDR2 is SVGEGT in the germline V gene. The V end lost 5 bases, the J end lost 4 bases, and 14 bases lay between the germline ends. The CDR3 has 14 residues. Time point in this sample: newly diagnosed GD, antithyroid drugs for less than 3 months. The TCR library was made from RNA that had been extracted from PBMCs in TRIzol. These same data were also listed under a study on T cells in Graves' hyperthyroidism and ophthalmopathy.

The chain carries TRBV6-2 or TRBV6-3 and TRBJ1-2; D call uncertain. Sequences were derived from peripheral blood mononuclear cells (PBMCs), sampled at new diagnosis, from a patient treated with antithyroid drugs. This sequence was found in a woman aged 40-65 years with Graves disease. This CDR3 reads CASSDVSGSYGYTF. CDR3 in DNA: TGTGCCAGCAGTGATGTTTCAGGCTCCTATGGCTACACCTTC.